This entry lists 10 T cell receptor beta chains sequenced from one sample in a study of blood T cell repertoires in COVID-19. Here immunoSEQ multiplex PCR was the method, and the copy in TCRdb shows in-frame clones only, minus some. The profile shows 200,000 to 250,000 clones, 80% of them singletons. The specimen was peripheral blood. These receptors were collected from a woman in her 70s with acute or convalescent COVID-19.

A few counts support this clone. The chain combines TRBV6-6 with TRBJ2-7; the match to TRBD1 covers 9 bases. Germline CDR1 reads MNHNY; CDR2 reads SVGAGI (reference sequence). The CDR3 has 15 amino acids. With V trimmed by 6 bases and J by 1 base, 7 bases remained unmatched. The CDR3 region is CASSRPGQGSYEQYF. CDR3 DNA: TGTGCCAGCAGCCGACCGGGACAGGGATCCTACGAGCAGTACTTC.

The V and J genes are TRBV19 and TRBJ1-6; 11 positions match TRBD1. With V trimmed by 7 bases and J by 11 bases, 7 bases remained unmatched. The CDR3 consists of 14 residues. In germline, CDR1 is LNHDA, CDR2 SQIVND (reference sequence). The CDR3 spells CASTRPGQGAPLHF. The DNA for the CDR3 is TGTGCCAGTACGCGACCGGGACAGGGGGCACCCCTCCACTTT.

The gene calls are TRBV5-1 and TRBJ1-1, with D possibly TRBD1 on 5 matching bases. The CDR3 is 15 residues long. Germline-derived CDR1 and CDR2 are SGHRS and YFSETQ. V lost 0 bases and J lost 4, with 13 bases in between. CDR3 sequence: CASSLEGALSTEAFF. CDR3 in DNA: TGCGCCAGCAGCTTGGAAGGGGCACTAAGCACTGAAGCTTTCTTT.

The chain carries TRBV7-9 and TRBJ2-1; D remains ambiguous. V lost 0 bases and J lost 6, with 9 bases in between. Germline CDR1 and CDR2: SEHNR and FQNEAQ (reference sequence). This CDR3 has 14 residues. CDR3 DNA: TGTGCCAGCAGCTTAGCCCTCCCTACCAATGAGCAGTTCTTC. Residues: CASSLALPTNEQFF.

This clone has more than one count but fewer than ten. The rearrangement joins TRBV7-2 to TRBJ2-3; 12 bases line up with TRBD2. Germline CDR1 is SGHTA and CDR2 is FQGNSA. V shed 5 bases and J 1 base; nucleotides not matched to a gene: 7. CDR3 size: 17 residues. CDR3 coding DNA: TGTGCCAGCAGCACCCGACTAGCGGGGGATCGCACAGATACGCAGTATTTT. This codes for CASSTRLAGDRTDTQYF.

The chain is built from TRBV5-1 and TRBJ2-2, with D uncertain. V lost 0 bases to trimming and J lost 0 bases, with 6 bases between them. This CDR3 is 15 amino acids long. Germline V gene data show CDR1 as SGHRS and CDR2 as YFSETQ. CDR3 sequence (DNA): TGCGCCAGCAGCTTGGGTCCTTCGAACACCGGGGAGCTGTTTTTT. It yields the protein CASSLGPSNTGELFF.

The chain uses TRBV5-1 and TRBJ2-7, with D possibly matching TRBD2 (6 bases). There are 14 residues in the CDR3. V was pared by 2 bases and J by 6 bases, with 15 bases between. Germline V gene sequence: CDR1 SGHRS, CDR2 YFSETQ. CDR3 DNA sequence: TGCGCCAGCAGCTTCAGCGGGTCGAGTGGCGAGCAGTACGTC. This codes for CASSFSGSSGEQYV.

This clone was seen just once. The chain couples TRBV24-1 to TRBJ2-1, with D perhaps matching TRBD2 (5 bases). This CDR3 region has 14 residues. V was shortened by 12 bases and J by 7 bases, with 21 bases between the two germline ends. Germline-derived CDR1 and CDR2 are KGHDR and SFDVKD. The CDR3 protein is CAVSPSGKRNEQFF. CDR3 sequence (DNA): TGTGCCGTATCTCCCAGCGGCAAGAGGAATGAGCAGTTCTTC.

The chain joins TRBV3-1 (or the pseudogene TRBV3-2) to TRBJ2-7; possibly TRBD2 for D (7 bases). The ends were cut back, 0 bases at V and 4 bases at J, with 13 bases in the middle. The germline V gene encodes CDR1 LGHDT and CDR2 YNNKEL (reference sequence). The CDR3 contains 15 residues. Here the CDR3 reads CASSQDRGAFYEQYF. CDR3 DNA sequence: TGTGCCAGCAGCCAAGACCGGGGGGCATTTTACGAGCAGTACTTC.

The CDR3 loop is CASTNQQDRYNSPLHF. The CDR3 coding sequence is TGTGCCAGTACGAACCAACAGGACAGATATAATTCACCCCTCCACTTT. The V and J genes are TRBV19 and TRBJ1-6; D perhaps matches TRBD1 (6 bases). The germline V gene encodes CDR1 LNHDA and CDR2 SQIVND (reference sequence). V lost 7 bases to trimming and J lost 4 bases, with 17 bases between them. CDR3 size: 16 residues.